This section outlines one T cell receptor (beta chain) sequence together with its context. The sample comes from a study of blood T cell repertoires in COVID-19. Authors' processing steps: The authors estimated nucleated cell counts from reference gene primer amplification. Profiled with immunoSEQ multiplex PCR; TCRdb holds only in-frame clones, not every one. V and J calls and clone size are copied from that table; D and trimming were computed from the DNA. The sample records roughly 330,000 clones, 70% to 90% being singletons. The CDR3 extends over 15 amino acids. Germline V CDR1 and CDR2: SGHNT, YYREEE (reference sequence). The ends were cut back, 2 bases at V and 3 bases at J, with 11 bases in the middle.

V gene TRBV5-4 combines with J gene TRBJ1-4, with a possible D match to TRBD1 (6 bases). The sequencing sample was made of PBMCs or T cells enriched from blood (not recorded which). The TCR sequence derives from a woman aged 30 to 39 who had recovered from COVID-19. The CDR3 bases are TGTGCCAGCAGCTTAACCAGGGGAGCTAATGAAAAACTGTTTTTT. This gives the protein CASSLTRGANEKLFF.